This T cell receptor beta chain was documented in a study of T-cell reconstitution after alpha-beta-depleted transplantation in children. During its preparation, the TCRbeta library received unique molecular identifiers. TCRdb re-called the PCR reads with MiXCR, one entry per CDR3 protein. The sample includes around 600,000 distinct CDR3 sequences, approximately 16% of them seen just once. Germline trimming cut 4 bases from V and 1 base from J; bases unmatched to any gene: 10. The CDR3 extends over 16 amino acids. Germline assignment: CDR1 SQVTM and CDR2 ANQGSEA. The chain combines TRBV29-1 with TRBJ2-3; TRBD2 matches 8 bases. The sequenced sample was PBMCs from the stem cell graft donor, obtained from the stem cell graft. This TCR derives from a human donor who donated a stem cell graft to a child with acute myeloid leukemia. The CDR3 DNA is TGCAGCGTTGCCGGGAGGGAACGGGCTCGCACAGATACGCAGTATTTT. Protein product: CSVAGRERARTDTQYF.